This T cell receptor beta chain emerged from a study of CD8+ T cells in alopecia areata. The study, taken as a whole, reports: Alphabeta T cells residing in normal skin are also sequenced in scalp samples.

TCR sequencing used cDNA made by reverse transcription of extracted RNA. Clones were sequenced by immunoSEQ multiplex PCR, and TCRdb holds only the in-frame ones, with some missing. This sample comprises under 350,000 clones, none seen once only. This clone was detected a few times. Its antigen is unknown. Gene names are the mouse ones. The read halts 4 residues ahead of the CDR3 end, with the missing end drawn from the germline J gene. Additional DNA sequences in this sample encode the identical CDR3. The CDR3 sequence is 13 residues long. Germline loops: CDR1 FNHDT, CDR2 SITEND (reference sequence). Combined cutaneous lymph node cells underwent sorting by CD4, CD8alpha, NKG2D, NKG2ACE and additional markers.

The sequencing sample was made of CD4+ T cells sorted from a lymph node. The chain uses TRBV19 and TRBJ2-7; TRBD1 aligns across 10 bases. The origin of this receptor is a C3H/HeJ mouse with alopecia areata. Strain MHC haplotype: H2-k. Here the CDR3 reads CASTRTGGYEQYF. CDR3 DNA, as far as it was read: TGTGCCAGCACGAGGACAGGGGGGTAT.